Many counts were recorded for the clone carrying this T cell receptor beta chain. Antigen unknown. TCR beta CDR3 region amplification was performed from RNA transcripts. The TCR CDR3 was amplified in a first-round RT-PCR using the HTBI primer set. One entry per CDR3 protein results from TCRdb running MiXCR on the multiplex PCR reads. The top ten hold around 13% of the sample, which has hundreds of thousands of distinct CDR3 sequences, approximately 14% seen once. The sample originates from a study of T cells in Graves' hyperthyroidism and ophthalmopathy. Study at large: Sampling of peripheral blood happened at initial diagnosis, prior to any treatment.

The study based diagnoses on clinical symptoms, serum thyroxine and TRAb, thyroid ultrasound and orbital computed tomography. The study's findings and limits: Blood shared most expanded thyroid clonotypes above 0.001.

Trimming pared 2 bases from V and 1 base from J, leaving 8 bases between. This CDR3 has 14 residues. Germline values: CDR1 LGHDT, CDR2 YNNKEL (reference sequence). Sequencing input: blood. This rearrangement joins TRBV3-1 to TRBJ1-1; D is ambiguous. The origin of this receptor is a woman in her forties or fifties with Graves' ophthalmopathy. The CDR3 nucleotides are TGTGCCAGCAGCCAATCGGGCTCGAACACTGAAGCTTTCTTT. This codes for CASSQSGSNTEAFF.